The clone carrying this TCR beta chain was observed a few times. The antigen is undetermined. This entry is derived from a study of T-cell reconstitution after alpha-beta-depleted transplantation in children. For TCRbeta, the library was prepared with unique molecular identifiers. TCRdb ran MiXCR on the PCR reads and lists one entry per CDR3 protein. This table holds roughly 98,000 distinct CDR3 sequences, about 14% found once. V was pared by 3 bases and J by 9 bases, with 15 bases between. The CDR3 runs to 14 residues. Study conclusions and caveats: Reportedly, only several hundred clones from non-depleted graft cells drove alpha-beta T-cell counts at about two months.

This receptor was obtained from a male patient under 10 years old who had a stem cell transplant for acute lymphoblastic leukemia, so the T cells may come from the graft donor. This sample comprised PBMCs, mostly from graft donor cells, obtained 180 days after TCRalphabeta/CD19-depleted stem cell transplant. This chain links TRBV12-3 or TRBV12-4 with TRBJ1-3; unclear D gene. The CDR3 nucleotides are TGTGCCAGCAGTTTGTTGGGATTTGCAGGCACCATATATTTT. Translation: CASSLLGFAGTIYF.